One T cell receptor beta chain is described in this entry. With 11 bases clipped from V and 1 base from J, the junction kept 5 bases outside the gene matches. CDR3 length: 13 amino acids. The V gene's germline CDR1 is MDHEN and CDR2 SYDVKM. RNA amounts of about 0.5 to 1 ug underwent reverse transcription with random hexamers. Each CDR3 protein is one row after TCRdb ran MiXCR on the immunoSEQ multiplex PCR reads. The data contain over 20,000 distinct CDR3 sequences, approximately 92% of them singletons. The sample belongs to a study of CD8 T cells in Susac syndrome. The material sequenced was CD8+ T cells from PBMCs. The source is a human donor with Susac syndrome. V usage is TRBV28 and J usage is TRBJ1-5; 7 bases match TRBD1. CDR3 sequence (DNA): TGTGCCTGGGGACAGTCAAGCAATCAGCCCCAGCATTTT. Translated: CAWGQSSNQPQHF.